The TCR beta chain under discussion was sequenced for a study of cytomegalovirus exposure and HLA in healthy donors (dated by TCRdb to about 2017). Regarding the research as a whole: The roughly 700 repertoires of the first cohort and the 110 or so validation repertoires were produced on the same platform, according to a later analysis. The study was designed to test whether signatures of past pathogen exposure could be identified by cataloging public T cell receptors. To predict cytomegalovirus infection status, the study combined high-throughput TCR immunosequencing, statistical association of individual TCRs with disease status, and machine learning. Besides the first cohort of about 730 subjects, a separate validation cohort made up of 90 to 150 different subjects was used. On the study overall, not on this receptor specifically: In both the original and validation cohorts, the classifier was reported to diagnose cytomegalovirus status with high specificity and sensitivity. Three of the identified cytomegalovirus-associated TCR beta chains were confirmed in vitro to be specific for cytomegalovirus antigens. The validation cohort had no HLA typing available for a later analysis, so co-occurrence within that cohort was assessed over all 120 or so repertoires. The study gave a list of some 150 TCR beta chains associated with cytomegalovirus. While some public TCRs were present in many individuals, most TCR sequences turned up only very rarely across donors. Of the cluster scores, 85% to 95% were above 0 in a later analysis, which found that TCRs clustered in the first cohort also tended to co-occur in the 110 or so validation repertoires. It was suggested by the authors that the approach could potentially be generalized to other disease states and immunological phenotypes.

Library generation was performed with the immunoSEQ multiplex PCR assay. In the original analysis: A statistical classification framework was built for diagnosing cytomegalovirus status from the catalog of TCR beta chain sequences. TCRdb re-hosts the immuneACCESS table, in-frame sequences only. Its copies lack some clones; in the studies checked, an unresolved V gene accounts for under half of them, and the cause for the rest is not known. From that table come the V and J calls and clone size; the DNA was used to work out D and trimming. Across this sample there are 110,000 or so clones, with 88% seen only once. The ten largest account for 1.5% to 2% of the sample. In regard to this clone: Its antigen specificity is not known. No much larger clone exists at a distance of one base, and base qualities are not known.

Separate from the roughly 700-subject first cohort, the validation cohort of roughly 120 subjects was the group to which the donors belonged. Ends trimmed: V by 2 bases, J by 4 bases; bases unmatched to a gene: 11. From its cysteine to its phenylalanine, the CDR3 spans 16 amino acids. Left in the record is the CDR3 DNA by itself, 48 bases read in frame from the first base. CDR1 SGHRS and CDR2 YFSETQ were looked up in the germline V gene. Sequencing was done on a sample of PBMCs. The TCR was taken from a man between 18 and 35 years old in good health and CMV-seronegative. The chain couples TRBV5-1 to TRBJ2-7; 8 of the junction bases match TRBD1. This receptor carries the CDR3 CASSFRRGQGAYEQYF. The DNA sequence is TGCGCCAGCAGCTTTAGGAGGGGGCAGGGGGCTTACGAGCAGTACTTC.